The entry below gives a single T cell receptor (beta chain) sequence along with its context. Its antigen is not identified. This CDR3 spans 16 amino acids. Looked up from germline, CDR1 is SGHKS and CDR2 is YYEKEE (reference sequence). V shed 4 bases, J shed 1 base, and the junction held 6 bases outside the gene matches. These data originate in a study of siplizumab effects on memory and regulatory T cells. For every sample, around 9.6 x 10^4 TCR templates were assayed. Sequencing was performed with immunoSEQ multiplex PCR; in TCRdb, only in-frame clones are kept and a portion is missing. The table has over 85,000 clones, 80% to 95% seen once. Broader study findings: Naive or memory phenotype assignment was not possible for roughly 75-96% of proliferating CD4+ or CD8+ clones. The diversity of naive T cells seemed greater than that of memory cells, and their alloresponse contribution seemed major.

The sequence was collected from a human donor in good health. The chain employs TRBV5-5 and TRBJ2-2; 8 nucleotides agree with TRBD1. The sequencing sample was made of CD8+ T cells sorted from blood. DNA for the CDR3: TGTGCCAGCAGCGGAAAGGGACAGGAGAACACCGGGGAGCTGTTTTTT. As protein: CASSGKGQENTGELFF.